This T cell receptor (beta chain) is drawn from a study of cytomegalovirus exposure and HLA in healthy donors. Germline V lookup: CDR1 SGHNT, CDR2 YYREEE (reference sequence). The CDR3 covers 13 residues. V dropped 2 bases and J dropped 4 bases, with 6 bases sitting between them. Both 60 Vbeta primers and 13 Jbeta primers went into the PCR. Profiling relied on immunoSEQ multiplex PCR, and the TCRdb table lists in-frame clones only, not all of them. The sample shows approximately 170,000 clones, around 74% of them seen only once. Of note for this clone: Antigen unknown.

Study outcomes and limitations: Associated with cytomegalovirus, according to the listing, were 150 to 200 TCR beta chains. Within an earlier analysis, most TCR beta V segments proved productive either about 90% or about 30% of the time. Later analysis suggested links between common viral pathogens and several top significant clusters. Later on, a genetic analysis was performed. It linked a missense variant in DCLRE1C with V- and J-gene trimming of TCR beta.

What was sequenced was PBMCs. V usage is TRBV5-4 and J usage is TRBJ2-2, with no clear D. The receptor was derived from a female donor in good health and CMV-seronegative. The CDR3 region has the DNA TGTGCCAGCAGCTTCTGGGCCACCGGGGAGCTGTTTTTT. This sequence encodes CASSFWATGELFF.